These 17 T cell receptor beta chains were sequenced from one sample in a study of cytomegalovirus exposure and HLA in healthy donors. The repertoire was sequenced with immunoSEQ multiplex PCR; TCRdb's copy has only in-frame clones and lacks some. This repertoire shows some 240,000 clones, 83% found once; its top ten account for roughly 5.5%. The specimen was PBMCs. The receptors were sampled from a woman aged 18 to 35 in good health and CMV-seronegative.

The sample holds a few counts of this clone. The rearrangement links TRBV7-9 to TRBJ1-1, with TRBD1 matching 9 bases. The CDR3 totals 16 residues. The trim removed 5 bases at V and 0 bases at J, leaving 7 bases unmatched. Looked up from germline, CDR1 is SEHNR and CDR2 is FQNEAQ (reference sequence). CDR3 residues: CASSPTGGWMNTEAFF. CDR3 sequence (DNA): TGTGCCAGCAGCCCGACAGGGGGTTGGATGAACACTGAAGCTTTCTTT. Full variable domain (remainder filled in from reference TRBV7-9 and TRBJ1-1): DTGVSQNPRHKITKRGQNVTFRCDPISEHNRLYWYRQTLGQGPEFLTYFQNEAQLEKSRLLSDRFSAERPKGSFSTLEIQRTEQGDSAMYLCASSPTGGWMNTEAFFGQGTRLTVV.

The chain joins TRBV28 to TRBJ2-4, with D perhaps matching TRBD2 (5 bases). Trimming shortened V by 6 bases and J by 4 bases, and 16 bases separated the two germline ends. The V gene's germline CDR1 is MDHEN and CDR2 SYDVKM. CDR3 size: 15 residues. In DNA form, the CDR3 reads TGTGCCAGCAGCCCTCCGGGAAGCCTAAAAAACATTCAGTACTTC. Protein: CASSPPGSLKNIQYF.

The rearrangement uses TRBV2 and TRBJ2-5; no firm D call. CDR1 and CDR2 from the germline V gene are SNHLY and FYNNEI. V was trimmed by 6 bases and J by 4 bases, leaving 9 bases between them. CDR3 length equals 12 residues. CDR3 bases: TGTGCCAGCAGGCAGCCCCGAGAGACCCAGTACTTC. It translates to CASRQPRETQYF. Drawing the rest from reference TRBV2 and TRBJ2-5, the complete variable domain is EPEVTQTPSHQVTQMGQEVILRCVPISNHLYFYWYRQILGQKVEFLVSFYNNEISEKSEIFDDQFSVERPDGSNFTLKIRSTKLEDSAMYFCASRQPRETQYFGPGTRLLVL.

The V call is TRBV6-6, the J call TRBJ2-1, with TRBD2 matching over 7 bases. Germline trimming cut 5 bases from V and 9 bases from J; bases unmatched to any gene: 1. Germline-derived CDR1 and CDR2 are MNHNY and SVGAGI (reference sequence). This CDR3 contains 11 residues. This CDR3 is CASSRTSEQFF. CDR3 DNA: TGTGCCAGCAGTCGGACTAGTGAGCAGTTCTTC.

This clone was seen a few times. The rearrangement links TRBV18 to TRBJ2-1; D might be TRBD1 (6 bases). Trimming shortened V by 8 bases and J by 0 bases, and 11 bases separated the two germline ends. The CDR3 runs 14 residues. The germline CDR1 and CDR2 sequences are KGHSH and LQKENI. This CDR3 reads CASTRDNSYNEQFF. The CDR3 region has the DNA TGTGCCAGCACCCGGGACAACTCCTACAATGAGCAGTTCTTC.

In its sample, this clone was seen once. This chain joins TRBV4-2 and TRBJ2-7; D is perhaps TRBD2 (5 bases). The CDR3 loop spans 13 amino acids. Germline CDR1 reads LGHNA; CDR2 reads YNFKEQ. V lost 5 bases and J lost 6, with 14 bases in between. CDR3 in DNA: TGTGCCAGCAGCTCCGGGGTAGGAGGCGAGCAGTACTTC. Amino acid sequence: CASSSGVGGEQYF.

The chain links TRBV18 to TRBJ1-1, with D unresolved. Germline lookup yields CDR1 KGHSH and CDR2 LQKENI. Trimming took off 3 bases at V and 1 base at J, with 9 bases between the two ends. The CDR3 runs to 14 residues. The CDR3 sequence is CASSPWETNTEAFF. The DNA of the CDR3 is TGTGCCAGCTCACCCTGGGAAACGAACACTGAAGCTTTCTTT.

The rearrangement uses TRBV7-9 and TRBJ1-4; tentative D call: TRBD1 (6 bases). Germline lookup yields CDR1 SEHNR and CDR2 FQNEAQ (reference sequence). V lost 6 bases, J lost 3 bases, and 14 bases lay in between. The CDR3 loop spans 15 amino acids. In DNA form, the CDR3 reads TGTGCCAGCAGTTCAGGGGTCGGAGCTAATGAAAAACTGTTTTTT. It encodes CASSSGVGANEKLFF.

The V and J genes are TRBV7-8 and TRBJ2-7; D possibly corresponds to TRBD2 (6 bases). The germline CDR1 and CDR2 sequences are SGHVS and FQNEAQ. V dropped 3 bases and J dropped 0 bases, with 12 bases sitting between them. This CDR3 is built from 15 residues. The CDR3 is CASSLIGGASYEQYF. The DNA of the CDR3 is TGTGCCAGCAGCTTGATTGGCGGGGCCTCCTACGAGCAGTACTTC.

This chain uses TRBV18 with TRBJ1-2, with TRBD1 matching over 9 bases. The CDR3 has 14 amino acids. V lost 3 bases and J lost 7; bases outside the gene matches: 6. Germline V CDR1 and CDR2: KGHSH, LQKENI. CDR3 sequence: CASSPDRGWGGYTF. The CDR3, as DNA: TGTGCCAGCTCACCGGACAGGGGATGGGGTGGCTACACCTTC.

The chain uses TRBV6-5 and TRBJ2-5, with D perhaps being TRBD1 or TRBD2 (5 bases each). The CDR3 loop spans 15 amino acids. V shed 5 bases and J shed 5 bases, with 18 bases lying between them. In germline, CDR1 is MNHEY, CDR2 SVGAGI. DNA for the CDR3: TGTGCCAGCAGTCGGCTGGGGCGAGGGGTCGAGACCCAGTACTTC. Protein product: CASSRLGRGVETQYF.

In this sample, this clone turned up once. The chain couples TRBV2 to TRBJ1-1, with D tentatively TRBD1 (6 bases). Germline CDR1 reads SNHLY; CDR2 reads FYNNEI. The length of the CDR3 is 12 residues. Trimming shortened V by 4 bases and J by 8 bases, and 11 bases separated the two germline ends. The CDR3 here is CASSGQVVEAFF. The CDR3 DNA reads as TGTGCCAGCAGTGGACAGGTCGTGGAAGCTTTCTTT.

The rearrangement links TRBV5-6 to TRBJ2-2; 7 bases line up with TRBD2. Per the germline V gene, CDR1 is SGHDT and CDR2 is YYEEEE. V gave up 2 bases and J gave up 5 bases; unmatched junction bases: 6. The CDR3 totals 15 residues. As DNA, the CDR3 is TGTGCCAGCAGCTTCGTCCGGGGAGGGACCGGGGAGCTGTTTTTT. Translating it yields CASSFVRGGTGELFF. Full variable domain (rest looked up from reference TRBV5-6 and TRBJ2-2): DAGVTQSPTHLIKTRGQQVTLRCSPKSGHDTVSWYQQALGQGPQFIFQYYEEEERQRGNFPDRFSGHQFPNYSSELNVNALLLGDSALYLCASSFVRGGTGELFFGEGSRLTVL.

J is TRBJ2-5 and V is TRBV10-2; TRBD2 agrees at 7 bases. CDR1 and CDR2 from the germline V gene are WSHSY and SAAADI. V was clipped by 5 bases and J by 4 bases; unmatched bases: 13. The CDR3 is made up of 16 amino acids. The CDR3 nucleotides read TGCGCCAGCAGTCCCTTGGGCGGGAGCTCAAGAGAGACCCAGTACTTC. Translated, it gives CASSPLGGSSRETQYF.

On this clone itself: The sample has other DNA sequences that encode this CDR3 too. This chain connects TRBV30 to TRBJ1-5; D is uncertain. Germline V gene data show CDR1 as GTSNPN and CDR2 as SVGIG (reference sequence). The CDR3 has 13 residues. V dropped 2 bases and J dropped 2 bases, with 7 bases sitting between them. The CDR3 loop reads CAWSRQGNQPQHF. The CDR3 DNA follows: TGTGCCTGGAGTAGGCAGGGCAATCAGCCCCAGCATTTT.

The rearrangement links TRBV6-5 to TRBJ2-1; TRBD2 matches at 7 bases. Germline V lookup: CDR1 MNHEY, CDR2 SVGAGI. With V trimmed by 5 bases and J by 9 bases, 1 base remained unmatched. The CDR3 covers 11 residues. In DNA form, the CDR3 reads TGTGCCAGCAGTCGGACTAGTGAGCAGTTCTTC. This translates into CASSRTSEQFF.

This clone was found once. CDR3 in amino acids: CASSLPTGQGLNYGYTF. The CDR3 DNA reads TGTGCCAGCAGCTTACCCACCGGACAGGGCCTTAACTATGGCTACACCTTC. The J gene is TRBJ1-2, the V gene TRBV7-9; 8 bases fit TRBD1. V lost 2 bases and J lost 1; bases outside the gene matches: 9. The CDR3 spans 17 residues. Germline loops: CDR1 SEHNR, CDR2 FQNEAQ (reference sequence). The full variable domain, in which reference TRBV7-9 and TRBJ1-2 provide the parts outside the CDR3, is DTGVSQNPRHKITKRGQNVTFRCDPISEHNRLYWYRQTLGQGPEFLTYFQNEAQLEKSRLLSDRFSAERPKGSFSTLEIQRTEQGDSAMYLCASSLPTGQGLNYGYTFGSGTRLTVV.